This T cell receptor beta chain was identified during a study of blood T cell repertoires in COVID-19. Study as a whole: From T cells, B-cell-depleted T cells, or PBMCs came the material, which was cDNA or gDNA.

In the authors' methods: Nucleated cell counts were estimated from reference gene primer amplification. Here immunoSEQ multiplex PCR was the method, and the copy in TCRdb shows in-frame clones only, minus some. V and J calls and clone size are given by that table; D and trimming were obtained from the DNA. Of fewer than 85,000 clones in the sample, roughly 80% are singletons; the top ten hold around 4.8%. This CDR3 is built from 14 residues. V was pared by 6 bases and J by 1 base, with 7 bases between. Germline values: CDR1 MDHEN, CDR2 SYDVKM. The clonotype originates from a woman of 80 years or more with active or convalescent COVID-19. The chain couples TRBV28 to TRBJ1-6; D unclear. Material: peripheral blood. The DNA of the CDR3 is TGTGCCAGCAGACCCCTATCCTATAATTCACCCCTCCACTTT. Protein product: CASRPLSYNSPLHF.